The 21 T cell receptor beta chains in this list originate from one sample, sequenced in a study of identical twins. TCRdb re-derived calls from the 5' RACE reads in MiXCR, one entry per CDR3 protein. This table holds around 1.7 million distinct CDR3 sequences, 32% found once. What was sequenced was cord blood. All receptors derive from a newborn girl in good health.

V gene TRBV2 combines with J gene TRBJ2-3; 7 bases agree with TRBD2. The CDR3 contains 14 residues. Germline trimming cut 10 bases from V and 1 base from J; bases unmatched to any gene: 8. Germline assignment: CDR1 SNHLY and CDR2 FYNNEI. The CDR3 coding sequence is TGTGCCACCAGGGAGGGGAGGGGCACAGATACGCAGTATTTT. It encodes CATREGRGTDTQYF. Complete variable domain (other parts from reference TRBV2 and TRBJ2-3): EPEVTQTPSHQVTQMGQEVILRCVPISNHLYFYWYRQILGQKVEFLVSFYNNEISEKSEIFDDQFSVERPDGSNFTLKIRSTKLEDSAMYFCATREGRGTDTQYFGPGTRLTVL.

The chain employs TRBV28 and TRBJ2-2; unclear D gene. The germline gives CDR1 MDHEN, CDR2 SYDVKM. Trimming left V 3 bases short and J 8 bases short, with 16 bases between. This CDR3 spans 15 amino acids. The chain's CDR3 is CASSFVPSMGGELFF. The CDR3 DNA reads as TGTGCCAGCAGTTTTGTCCCCTCGATGGGGGGGGAGCTGTTTTTT.

This clonotype occurred a few times. The CDR3 nucleotides read TGTGCCACCAGTGACCACCACAACAGGGGTCTCCTGGGCGAGCAGTACTTC. Translating it yields CATSDHHNRGLLGEQYF. The V gene is TRBV24-1, the J gene TRBJ2-7; 7 bases agree with TRBD1. This CDR3 contains 17 residues. Trimming removed 4 bases from V and 6 bases from J; junction bases left unmatched: 17. The germline V gene has CDR1 KGHDR and CDR2 SFDVKD.

V and J are TRBV10-3 and TRBJ2-3; TRBD1 might be the D (6 bases). Germline CDR1 and CDR2: ENHRY and SYGVKD. Trimming left V 7 bases short and J 2 bases short, with 10 bases between. The CDR3 contains 13 residues. The CDR3 nucleotides read TGTGCCATCATGGACAGCCCCACAGATACGCAGTATTTT. Protein product: CAIMDSPTDTQYF.

The gene calls are TRBV20-1 and TRBJ2-5; TRBD2 aligns across 9 bases. V was pared by 7 bases and J by 2 bases, with 5 bases of the junction left unmatched. Germline V gives CDR1 DFQATT, CDR2 SNEGSKA (reference sequence). The CDR3 consists of 13 residues. The CDR3 loop is CSGTSGLQETQYF. The CDR3 coding sequence is TGCAGTGGCACTAGCGGGTTACAAGAGACCCAGTACTTC.

This sequence joins TRBV5-1 and TRBJ2-5, with D perhaps matching TRBD2 (6 bases). CDR3 length equals 16 residues. V lost 5 bases and J lost 1, with 18 bases in between. Germline lookup yields CDR1 SGHRS and CDR2 YFSETQ. This CDR3 is CASRRGGASLQETQYF. CDR3 nucleotides: TGCGCCAGCAGACGGGGAGGCGCTTCCCTCCAAGAGACCCAGTACTTC.

Turning to this clonotype: One end of the junction varies from germline; a read error may be responsible. V and J are TRBV20-1 and TRBJ1-1; no clear D. The CDR3 runs 14 residues. Per germline, CDR1 DFQATT and CDR2 SNEGSKA (reference sequence). CDR3 amino acids: CSARDFKENTQAFF. CDR3 in DNA: TGCAGTGCTAGAGATTTCAAAGAGAACACTCAAGCTTTCTTT.

V is TRBV5-1 and J is TRBJ1-4, with D possibly being TRBD1 (6 bases). The length of the CDR3 is 13 residues. Germline values: CDR1 SGHRS, CDR2 YFSETQ. Trimming removed 6 bases at V and 7 bases at J, with 13 bases between. The CDR3 protein is CASKLEGGEKLFF. In nucleotides, the CDR3 is TGCGCCAGCAAGTTGGAGGGGGGTGAAAAACTGTTTTTT.

The chain employs TRBV4-2 and TRBJ2-3; 9 bases match TRBD2. The CDR3 is 17 amino acids. Per the germline V gene, CDR1 is LGHNA and CDR2 is YNFKEQ. With 0 bases clipped from V and 2 bases from J, the junction kept 6 bases outside the gene matches. CDR3: CASSQDPGGGVTDTQYF. The CDR3 DNA sequence: TGTGCCAGCAGCCAAGATCCGGGCGGGGGGGTCACAGATACGCAGTATTTT.

This clonotype appeared a few times. The junction does not match germline at one end; this may be a read error. The chain links TRBV12-3 or TRBV12-4 to TRBJ2-1; 9 nucleotides agree with TRBD2. The CDR3 is made up of 13 amino acids. The CDR3 loop is CACSSGGGDFKFF. CDR3 nucleotide sequence: TGTGCCTGCAGTTCGGGCGGGGGGGACTTTAAGTTCTTC.

CDR3 nucleotide sequence: TGTGCCACCAGCAGAGATTGGCCAGGTCTACAAGAGACCCAGTACTTC. This translates into CATSRDWPGLQETQYF. V usage is TRBV15 and J usage is TRBJ2-5; D not resolved. V was trimmed by 0 bases and J by 2 bases, leaving 13 bases between them. The CDR3 length is 16 residues. Per the germline V gene, CDR1 is LNHNV and CDR2 is YYDKDF (reference sequence).

The sample holds a few counts of this clonotype. This chain joins TRBV11-2 and TRBJ2-4, with 12 nucleotides matching TRBD2. Germline CDR1 reads SGHAT; CDR2 reads FQNNGV. The CDR3 contains 19 residues. Unmatched junction bases numbered 13, after V lost 4 bases and J lost 3 bases. The CDR3 bases are TGTGCCAGCAGCTCGTCGCTAGCGGGGGGGACGCTAGGCAAAAACATTCAGTACTTC. This codes for CASSSSLAGGTLGKNIQYF.

This clonotype was seen only once. The chain joins TRBV20-1 to TRBJ2-4, with 10 bases matching TRBD1. The V gene's germline CDR1 is DFQATT and CDR2 SNEGSKA (reference sequence). The CDR3 sequence is 13 residues long. Losses at the gene ends were 6 bases for V and 4 bases for J; bases not matched to a gene: 3. CDR3 DNA sequence: TGCAGTGCCGTGGACAGGGGGAAAAACATTCAGTACTTC. Its translation: CSAVDRGKNIQYF.

This clonotype was seen many times. The chain recombines TRBV12-3 or TRBV12-4 with TRBJ2-7, with a possible D match to TRBD2 (6 bases). The CDR3 consists of 16 residues. V lost 5 bases to trimming and J lost 4 bases, with 21 bases between them. CDR3 nucleotides: TGTGCCAGCAGTACTCACCGGACTAACTTTATATACGAGCAGTACTTC. Residues: CASSTHRTNFIYEQYF.

This chain links TRBV7-8 with TRBJ1-2; D perhaps matches TRBD1 (5 bases). V was shortened by 5 bases and J by 1 base, with 14 bases between the two germline ends. This CDR3 spans 15 amino acids. Germline CDR1 SGHVS, CDR2 FQNEAQ. CDR3 DNA: TGTGCCAGCAGCGTACGAACAGGAGTTAACTATGGCTACACCTTC. Translated: CASSVRTGVNYGYTF.

This chain uses TRBV6-1 with TRBJ2-4, with D uncertain. Looked up from germline, CDR1 is MNHNS and CDR2 is SASEGT. The CDR3 extends over 11 amino acids. V was trimmed by 2 bases and J by 13 bases, leaving 9 bases between them. Written as DNA, the CDR3 is TGTGCCAGCAGTGAATGGCAGGAGCAGTACTTC. Its protein is CASSEWQEQYF.

This clonotype was observed a few times. The V and J genes are TRBV20-1 and TRBJ2-1; TRBD2 matches at 10 bases. Trimming removed 5 bases from V and 8 bases from J; junction bases left unmatched: 6. The CDR3 consists of 13 residues. Looked up from germline, CDR1 is DFQATT and CDR2 is SNEGSKA (reference sequence). The CDR3 spells CSAGGLARDEQFF. The CDR3 coding sequence is TGCAGTGCTGGGGGACTAGCGAGAGATGAGCAGTTCTTC.

The genes are TRBV11-2 and TRBJ1-2, with D perhaps matching TRBD1 (5 bases). Trimming cost V 4 bases and J 4 bases, with 10 bases left between them. Germline CDR1 reads SGHAT; CDR2 reads FQNNGV. The CDR3 runs to 13 residues. CDR3 region: CASSSTATYGYTF. In nucleotides, the CDR3 is TGTGCCAGCAGCTCGACAGCCACCTATGGCTACACCTTC.

This sequence joins TRBV20-1 and TRBJ2-5, with TRBD2 matching 8 bases. J was trimmed by 5 bases and V by 8 bases; bases with no gene match: 28. Germline V gene lookup returns CDR1 DFQATT and CDR2 SNEGSKA (reference sequence). The CDR3 runs 19 residues. Here the CDR3 reads CSPFRSGGLALPLQETQYF. CDR3 nucleotide sequence: TGCAGTCCTTTCCGATCGGGAGGACTAGCTTTACCCCTCCAGGAGACCCAGTACTTC.

This chain connects TRBV6-2 or TRBV6-3 to TRBJ2-5; tentatively, D is TRBD2 (6 bases). The better agreement between TRBJ2-7 and the DNA end casts doubt on the J call. Germline values: CDR1 MNHEY, CDR2 SVGEGT. The length of the CDR3 is 12 residues. In DNA, the CDR3 is TGTGCCAGCAGTTACCAGACTAGCGAGCAGTACTTC. Encoded protein: CASSYQTSEQYF.

This clonotype has a handful of counts. This rearrangement joins TRBV7-9 to TRBJ2-3; no clear D gene. The CDR3 is 15 residues long. Trimming shortened V by 0 bases and J by 0 bases, and 7 bases separated the two germline ends. Germline CDR1 reads SEHNR; CDR2 reads FQNEAQ (reference sequence). CDR3 nucleotides: TGTGCCAGCAGCTTAGCGGCCAGGAGCACAGATACGCAGTATTTT. This codes for CASSLAARSTDTQYF.